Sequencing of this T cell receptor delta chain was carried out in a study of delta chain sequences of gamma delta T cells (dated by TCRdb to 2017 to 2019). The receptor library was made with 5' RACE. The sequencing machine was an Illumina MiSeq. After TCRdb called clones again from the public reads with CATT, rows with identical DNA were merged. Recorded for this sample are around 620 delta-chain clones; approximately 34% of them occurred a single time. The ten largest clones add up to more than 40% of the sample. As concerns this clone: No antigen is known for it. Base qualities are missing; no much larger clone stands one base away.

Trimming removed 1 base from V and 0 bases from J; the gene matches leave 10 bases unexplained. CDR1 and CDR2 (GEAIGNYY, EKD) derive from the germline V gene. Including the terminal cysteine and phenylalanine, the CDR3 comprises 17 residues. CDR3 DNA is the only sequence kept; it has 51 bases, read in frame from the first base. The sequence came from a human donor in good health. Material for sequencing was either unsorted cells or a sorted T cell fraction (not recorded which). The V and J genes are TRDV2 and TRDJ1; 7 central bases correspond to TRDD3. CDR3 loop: CACDTVGGIKYTDKLIF. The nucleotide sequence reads TGTGCCTGTGACACGGTGGGGGGGATTAAGTACACCGATAAACTCATCTTT.